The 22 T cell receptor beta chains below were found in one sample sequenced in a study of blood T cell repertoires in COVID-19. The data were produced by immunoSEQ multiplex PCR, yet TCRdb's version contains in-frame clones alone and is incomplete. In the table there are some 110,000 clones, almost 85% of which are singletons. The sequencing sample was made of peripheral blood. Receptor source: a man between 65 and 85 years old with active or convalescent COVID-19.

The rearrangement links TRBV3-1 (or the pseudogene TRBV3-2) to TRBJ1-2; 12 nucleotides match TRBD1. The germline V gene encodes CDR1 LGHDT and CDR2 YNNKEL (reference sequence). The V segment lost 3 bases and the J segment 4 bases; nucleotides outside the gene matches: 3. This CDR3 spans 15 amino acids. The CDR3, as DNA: TGTGCCAGCAGCCAGTCGGGACAGGGGGCCTATGGCTACACCTTC. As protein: CASSQSGQGAYGYTF.

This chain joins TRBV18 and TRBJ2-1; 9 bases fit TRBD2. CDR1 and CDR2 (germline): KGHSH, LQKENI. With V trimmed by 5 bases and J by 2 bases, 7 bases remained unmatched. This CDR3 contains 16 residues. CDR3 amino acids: CASSRISGGTYNEQFF. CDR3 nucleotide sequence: TGTGCCAGCTCAAGGATTAGCGGGGGAACCTACAATGAGCAGTTCTTC.

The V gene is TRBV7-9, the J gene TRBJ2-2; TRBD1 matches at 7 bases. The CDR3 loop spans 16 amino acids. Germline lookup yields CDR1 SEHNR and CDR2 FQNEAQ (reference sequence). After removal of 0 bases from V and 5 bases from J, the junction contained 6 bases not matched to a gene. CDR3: CASSLATPGGTGELFF. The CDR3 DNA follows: TGTGCCAGCAGCTTAGCGACCCCAGGGGGTACCGGGGAGCTGTTTTTT.

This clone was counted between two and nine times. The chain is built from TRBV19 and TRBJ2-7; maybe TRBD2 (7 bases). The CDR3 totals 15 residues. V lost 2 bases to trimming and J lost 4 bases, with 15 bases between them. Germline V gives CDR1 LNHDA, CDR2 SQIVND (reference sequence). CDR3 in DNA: TGTGCCAGTAGTATACAGGTACAGGGAGGGTACGAGCAGTACTTC. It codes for CASSIQVQGGYEQYF. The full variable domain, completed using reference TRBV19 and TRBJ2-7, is DGGITQSPKYLFRKEGQNVTLSCEQNLNHDAMYWYRQDPGQGLRLIYYSQIVNDFQKGDIAEGYSVSREKKESFPLTVTSAQKNPTAFYLCASSIQVQGGYEQYFGPGTRLTVT.

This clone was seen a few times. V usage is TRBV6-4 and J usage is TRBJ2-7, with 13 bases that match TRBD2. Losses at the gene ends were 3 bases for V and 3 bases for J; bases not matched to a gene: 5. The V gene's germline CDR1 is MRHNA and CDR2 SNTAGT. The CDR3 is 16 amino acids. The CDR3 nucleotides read TGTGCCAGCAGTGATCCGGGACTAGCGGGGAACTACGAGCAGTACTTC. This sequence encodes CASSDPGLAGNYEQYF.

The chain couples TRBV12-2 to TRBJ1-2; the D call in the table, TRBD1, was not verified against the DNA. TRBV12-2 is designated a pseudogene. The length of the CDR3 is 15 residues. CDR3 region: CASRLSRQGNYGYTF. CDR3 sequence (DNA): TGTGCAAGTCGCTTATCACGACAGGGGAACTATGGCTACACCTTC.

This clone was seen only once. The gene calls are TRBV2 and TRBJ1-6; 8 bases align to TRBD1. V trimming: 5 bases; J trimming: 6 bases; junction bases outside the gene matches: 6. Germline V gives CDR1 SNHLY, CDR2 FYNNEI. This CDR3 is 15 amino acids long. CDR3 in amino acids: CASSFDRGGNSPLHF. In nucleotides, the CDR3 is TGTGCCAGCAGTTTTGACAGGGGCGGTAATTCACCCCTCCACTTT.

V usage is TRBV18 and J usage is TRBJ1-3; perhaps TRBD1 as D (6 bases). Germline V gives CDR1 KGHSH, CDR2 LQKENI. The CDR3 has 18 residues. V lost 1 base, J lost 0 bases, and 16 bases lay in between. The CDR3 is CASSPRGRMKNSGNTIYF. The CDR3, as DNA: TGTGCCAGCTCACCACGGGGGCGGATGAAAAACTCTGGAAACACCATATATTTT.

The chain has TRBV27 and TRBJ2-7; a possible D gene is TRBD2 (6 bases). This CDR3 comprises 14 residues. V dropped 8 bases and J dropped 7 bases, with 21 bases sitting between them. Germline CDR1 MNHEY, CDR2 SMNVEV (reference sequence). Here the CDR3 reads CASATPSLGGEQYF. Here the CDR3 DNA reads TGTGCCAGCGCCACACCGAGTCTCGGGGGTGAGCAGTACTTC.

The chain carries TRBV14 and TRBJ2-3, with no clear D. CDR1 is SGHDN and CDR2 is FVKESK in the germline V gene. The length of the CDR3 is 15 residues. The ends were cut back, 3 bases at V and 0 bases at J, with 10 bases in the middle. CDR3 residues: CASSHLGGSTDTQYF. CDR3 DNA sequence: TGTGCCAGCAGCCATCTTGGCGGTAGCACAGATACGCAGTATTTT.

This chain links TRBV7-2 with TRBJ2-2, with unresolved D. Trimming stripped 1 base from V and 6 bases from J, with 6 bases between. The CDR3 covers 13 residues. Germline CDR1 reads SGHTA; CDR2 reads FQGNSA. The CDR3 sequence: CASSLGVAGELFF. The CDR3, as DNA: TGTGCCAGCAGCTTAGGCGTGGCCGGGGAGCTGTTTTTT. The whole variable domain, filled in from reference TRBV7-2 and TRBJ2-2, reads GAGVSQSPSNKVTEKGKDVELRCDPISGHTALYWYRQSLGQGLEFLIYFQGNSAPDKSGLPSDRFSAERTGGSVSTLTIQRTQQEDSAVYLCASSLGVAGELFFGEGSRLTVL.

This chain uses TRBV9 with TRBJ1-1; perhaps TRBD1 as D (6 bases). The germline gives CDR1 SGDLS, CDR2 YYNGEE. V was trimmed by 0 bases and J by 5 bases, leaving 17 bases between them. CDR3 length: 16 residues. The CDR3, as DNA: TGTGCCAGCAGCGTAGACAGGGAAGGTTTCGTTACTGAAGCTTTCTTT. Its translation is CASSVDREGFVTEAFF.

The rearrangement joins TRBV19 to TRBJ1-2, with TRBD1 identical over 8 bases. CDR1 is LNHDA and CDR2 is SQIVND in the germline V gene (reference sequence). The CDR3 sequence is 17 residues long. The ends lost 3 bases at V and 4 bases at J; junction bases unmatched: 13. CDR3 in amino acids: CASSMRGSGGGSYGYTF. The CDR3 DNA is TGTGCCAGTAGTATGCGTGGTTCAGGGGGCGGGAGCTATGGCTACACCTTC.

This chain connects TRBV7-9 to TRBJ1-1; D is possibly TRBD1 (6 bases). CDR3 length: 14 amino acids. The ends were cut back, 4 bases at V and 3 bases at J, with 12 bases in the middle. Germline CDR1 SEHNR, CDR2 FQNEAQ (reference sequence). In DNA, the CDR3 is TGTGCCAGCAGCTCGTCCAGGGGTTACACTGAAGCTTTCTTT. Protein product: CASSSSRGYTEAFF.

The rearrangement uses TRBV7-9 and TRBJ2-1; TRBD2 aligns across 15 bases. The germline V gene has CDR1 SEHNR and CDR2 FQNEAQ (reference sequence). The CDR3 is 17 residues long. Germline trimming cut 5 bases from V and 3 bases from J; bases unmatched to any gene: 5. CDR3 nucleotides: TGTGCCAGCAGCCCCGGGACTAGCGGGGGGAACTACAATGAGCAGTTCTTC. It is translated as CASSPGTSGGNYNEQFF.

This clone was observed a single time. This CDR3 reads CASSLVGQTMNTEAFF. Written as DNA, the CDR3 is TGCGCCAGCAGCTTGGTGGGACAGACCATGAACACTGAAGCTTTCTTT. The rearrangement joins TRBV5-1 to TRBJ1-1; 7 bases are shared with TRBD1. Per germline, CDR1 SGHRS and CDR2 YFSETQ. V lost 0 bases, J lost 0 bases, and 5 bases stayed unmatched. The CDR3 has 16 amino acids. Together with reference TRBV5-1 and TRBJ1-1, the CDR3 gives the full variable domain: KAGVTQTPRYLIKTRGQQVTLSCSPISGHRSVSWYQQTPGQGLQFLFEYFSETQRNKGNFPGRFSGRQFSNSRSEMNVSTLELGDSALYLCASSLVGQTMNTEAFFGQGTRLTVV.

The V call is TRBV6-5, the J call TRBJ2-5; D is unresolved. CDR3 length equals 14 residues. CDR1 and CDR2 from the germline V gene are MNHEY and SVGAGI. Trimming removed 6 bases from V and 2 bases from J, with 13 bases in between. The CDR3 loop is CASSRDITQETQYF. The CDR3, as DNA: TGTGCCAGCAGCCGCGACATAACTCAAGAGACCCAGTACTTC.

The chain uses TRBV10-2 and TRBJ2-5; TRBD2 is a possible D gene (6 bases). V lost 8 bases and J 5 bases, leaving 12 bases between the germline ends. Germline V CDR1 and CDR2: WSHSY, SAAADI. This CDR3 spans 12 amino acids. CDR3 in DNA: TGCGCCAGCGGAGGGGTAGGGGAGACCCAGTACTTC. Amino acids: CASGGVGETQYF.

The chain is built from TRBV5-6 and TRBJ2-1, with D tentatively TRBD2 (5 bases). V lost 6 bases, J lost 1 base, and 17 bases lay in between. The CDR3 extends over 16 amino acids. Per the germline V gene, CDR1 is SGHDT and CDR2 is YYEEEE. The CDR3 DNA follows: TGTGCCAGCACCCTTCCCCAAGCGGAATCCTACAATGAGCAGTTCTTC. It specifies CASTLPQAESYNEQFF.

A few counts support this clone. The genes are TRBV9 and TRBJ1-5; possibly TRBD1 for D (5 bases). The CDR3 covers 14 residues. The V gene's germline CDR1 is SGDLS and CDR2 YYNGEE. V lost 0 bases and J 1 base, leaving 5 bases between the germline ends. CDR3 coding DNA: TGTGCCAGCAGCGTAGGACAGAGCAATCAGCCCCAGCATTTT. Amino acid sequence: CASSVGQSNQPQHF.

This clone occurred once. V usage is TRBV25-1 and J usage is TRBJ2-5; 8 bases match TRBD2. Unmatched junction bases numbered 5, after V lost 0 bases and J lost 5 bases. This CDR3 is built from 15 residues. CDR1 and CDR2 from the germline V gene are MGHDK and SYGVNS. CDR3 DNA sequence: TGTGCCAGCAGTGAATATAGCGGGATGGAGGAGACCCAGTACTTC. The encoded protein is CASSEYSGMEETQYF.

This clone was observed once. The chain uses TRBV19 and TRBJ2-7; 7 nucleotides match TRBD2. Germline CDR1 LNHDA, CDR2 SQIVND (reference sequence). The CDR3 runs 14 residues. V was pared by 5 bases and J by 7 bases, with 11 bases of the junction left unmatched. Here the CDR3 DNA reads TGTGCCAGTAGTTCCAGACCGCCGCGGGGGGAGCAGTACTTC. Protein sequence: CASSSRPPRGEQYF. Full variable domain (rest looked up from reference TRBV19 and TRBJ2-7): DGGITQSPKYLFRKEGQNVTLSCEQNLNHDAMYWYRQDPGQGLRLIYYSQIVNDFQKGDIAEGYSVSREKKESFPLTVTSAQKNPTAFYLCASSSRPPRGEQYFGPGTRLTVT.